The next 14 T cell receptor beta chains were all read from a single sample in a study of pediatric ulcerative colitis. During colonoscopy, one to two rectal pinch biopsies were collected. Profiled with immunoSEQ multiplex PCR; TCRdb holds only in-frame clones, not every one. The sample lists 15,000 to 20,000 clones, approximately 80% occurring once. The sample was gut tissue. The origin of the receptors is a boy aged 10-17 years who was a control in a study of pediatric ulcerative colitis.

The CDR3 DNA reads TGTGCCAGCAGCGTAGGGGGAGTTTCTGAAGCTTTCTTT. Encoded protein: CASSVGGVSEAFF. V and J are TRBV9 and TRBJ1-1; D unclear. This CDR3 comprises 13 residues. Trimming left V 0 bases short and J 6 bases short, with 9 bases between. Per germline, CDR1 SGDLS and CDR2 YYNGEE. The full variable domain, in which reference TRBV9 and TRBJ1-1 provide the parts outside the CDR3, is DSGVTQTPKHLITATGQRVTLRCSPRSGDLSVYWYQQSLDQGLQFLIQYYNGEERAKGNILERFSAQQFPDLHSELNLSSLELGDSALYFCASSVGGVSEAFFGQGTRLTVV.

This sequence joins TRBV9 and TRBJ1-2; weak D call: TRBD1 (6 bases). The V end lost 0 bases, the J end lost 2 bases, and 14 bases lay between the germline ends. The CDR3 sequence is 16 residues long. Germline lookup yields CDR1 SGDLS and CDR2 YYNGEE. In nucleotides, the CDR3 is TGTGCCAGCAGCGTAGGAGGGGGGCCTCGAAACTATGGCTACACCTTC. It encodes CASSVGGGPRNYGYTF.

The chain combines TRBV29-1 with TRBJ2-1; 9 nucleotides agree with TRBD1. CDR1 SQVTM and CDR2 ANQGSEA come from the germline V gene. CDR3 length: 14 residues. Trimming took 6 bases from V and 5 from J; bases not matched to a gene: 8. The CDR3 DNA follows: TGCAGCGTCGTGGGACAGGGCCTCCACAATGAGCAGTTCTTC. Translated, it gives CSVVGQGLHNEQFF.

The chain is built from TRBV10-3 and TRBJ2-6, with D possibly being TRBD2 (6 bases). Per the germline V gene, CDR1 is ENHRY and CDR2 is SYGVKD. The CDR3 extends over 16 amino acids. The V and J ends lost 0 bases and 4 bases respectively, with 10 bases between them. The CDR3 protein is CAISESGGDGANVLTF. The DNA of the CDR3 is TGTGCCATCAGTGAGTCAGGCGGGGACGGGGCCAACGTCCTGACTTTC.

This rearrangement joins TRBV5-1 to TRBJ2-1, with 7 positions matching TRBD2. J lost 3 bases, V lost 1 base, and 7 bases had no gene match. The CDR3 runs 16 residues. Germline V gives CDR1 SGHRS, CDR2 YFSETQ. For the CDR3, the DNA is TGCGCCAGCAGCTTGCGGGGAGGGGCGGGCTACAATGAGCAGTTCTTC. This codes for CASSLRGGAGYNEQFF.

The genes are TRBV2 and TRBJ1-5; D not certain. CDR1 and CDR2 from the germline V gene are SNHLY and FYNNEI. The V gene lost 0 bases and the J gene lost 5 bases, with 8 bases spanning the gap. The CDR3 is made up of 14 amino acids. CDR3 residues: CASSEAYEDQPQHF. In nucleotides, the CDR3 is TGTGCCAGCAGTGAAGCGTATGAGGATCAGCCCCAGCATTTT.

The chain recombines TRBV5-8 with TRBJ1-6; 7 bases line up with TRBD1. Germline CDR1 SGHTS, CDR2 YDEGEE. With V trimmed by 6 bases and J by 7 bases, 1 base remained unmatched. The CDR3 length is 12 residues. The CDR3 DNA reads as TGTGCCAGCACGGACAGGAATTCACCCCTCCACTTT. Its translation: CASTDRNSPLHF.

This chain uses TRBV23-1 with TRBJ1-2; 12 nucleotides line up with TRBD1. TRBV23-1 is recorded as an ORF, its role being uncertain. The CDR3 extends over 16 amino acids. V was clipped by 3 bases and J by 8 bases; unmatched bases: 10. Here the CDR3 reads CASSHTGTGGSRGYTF. CDR3 nucleotide sequence: TGCGCCAGCAGTCATACCGGGACAGGGGGCAGTAGGGGCTACACCTTC.

This chain connects TRBV7-9 to TRBJ1-5; no reliable D call. Germline V gene sequence: CDR1 SEHNR, CDR2 FQNEAQ (reference sequence). The CDR3 runs to 14 residues. V was pared by 5 bases and J by 0 bases, with 8 bases between. CDR3 protein: CASSPSLSNQPQHF. CDR3 nucleotides: TGTGCCAGCAGCCCGAGCCTTAGCAATCAGCCCCAGCATTTT.

V is TRBV5-4 and J is TRBJ2-7, with a weak D call TRBD2 (5 bases). V was shortened by 4 bases and J by 1 base, with 12 bases between the two germline ends. The CDR3 runs to 14 residues. Germline values: CDR1 SGHNT, CDR2 YYREEE (reference sequence). The CDR3 sequence is CASSPPAGSYEQYF. CDR3 nucleotide sequence: TGTGCCAGCAGCCCACCGGCGGGTTCCTACGAGCAGTACTTC.

This clone is a singleton in its sample. This chain uses TRBV19 with TRBJ1-5; tentatively, D is TRBD1 (5 bases). Per germline, CDR1 LNHDA and CDR2 SQIVND (reference sequence). The V end was cut by 0 bases, the J end by 11 bases, with 23 bases between. The CDR3 length is 17 residues. CDR3 in DNA: TGTGCCAGTAGTATAGAATTTTTTTACGACAGTTATCGGACCCAGCATTTT. Amino acids: CASSIEFFYDSYRTQHF.

The gene calls are TRBV5-1 and TRBJ2-2, with TRBD2 identical over 11 bases. This CDR3 comprises 16 residues. The ends lost 0 bases at V and 6 bases at J; junction bases unmatched: 4. The germline CDR1 and CDR2 sequences are SGHRS and YFSETQ. This chain's CDR3 is CASSLGGTSGSGELFF. CDR3 nucleotides: TGCGCCAGCAGCTTGGGTGGGACTAGCGGCTCCGGGGAGCTGTTTTTT.

V usage is TRBV27 and J usage is TRBJ1-2, with 9 positions matching TRBD1. Germline CDR1 MNHEY, CDR2 SMNVEV (reference sequence). This CDR3 spans 15 amino acids. V lost 2 bases, J lost 6 bases, and 7 bases stayed unmatched. The DNA for the CDR3 is TGTGCCAGCAGTTTAGGTCTACAGGGGGCGGATGGCTACACCTTC. Amino acids: CASSLGLQGADGYTF.

The chain employs TRBV19 and TRBJ1-4, with D maybe TRBD1 (5 bases). Germline V CDR1 and CDR2: LNHDA, SQIVND (reference sequence). The CDR3 is made up of 16 amino acids. Trimming pared 5 bases from V and 0 bases from J, leaving 13 bases between. Here the CDR3 reads CASSLQGVATNEKLFF. The CDR3 DNA reads TGTGCCAGTAGTTTACAAGGGGTAGCAACTAATGAAAAACTGTTTTTT.